These 8 T cell receptor beta chains share one sample of origin, sequenced in a study of blood T cell repertoires in COVID-19. Profiling relied on immunoSEQ multiplex PCR, and the TCRdb table lists in-frame clones only, not all of them. The sample lists 350,000 to 450,000 clones; 85% to 90% were seen once. Sequenced sample: PBMCs or T cells enriched from blood (not recorded which). These receptors came from a woman between 25 and 40 years old who had recovered from COVID-19.

The chain couples TRBV7-3 to TRBJ2-1; D is possibly TRBD1 (6 bases). This CDR3 comprises 16 residues. Germline CDR1 reads SGHTA; CDR2 reads FQGTGA. Deletions cut 3 bases from V and 0 bases from J, with 12 bases between. This chain's CDR3 is CASSFRGPRSYNEQFF. As DNA, the CDR3 is TGTGCCAGCAGCTTCAGGGGTCCACGCTCCTACAATGAGCAGTTCTTC.

This chain links TRBV5-8 with TRBJ1-4, with D perhaps TRBD1 (5 bases). Germline CDR1 is SGHTS and CDR2 is YDEGEE. V gave up 5 bases and J gave up 0 bases, with 11 bases separating them. The CDR3 spans 15 residues. The CDR3 region has the DNA TGTGCCAGCAGGTCTGACAGAACAACTAATGAAAAACTGTTTTTT. Translating it yields CASRSDRTTNEKLFF.

The V call is TRBV9, the J call TRBJ2-2; 7 bases map to TRBD2. Trimming took 1 base from V and 0 from J; bases not matched to a gene: 6. This CDR3 spans 17 amino acids. Germline CDR1 reads SGDLS; CDR2 reads YYNGEE. The CDR3 DNA sequence: TGTGCCAGCAGCGTAAACCGGGACTACTCGAACACCGGGGAGCTGTTTTTT. Amino acids: CASSVNRDYSNTGELFF.

V gene TRBV29-1 combines with J gene TRBJ2-1; 7 positions match TRBD1. In germline, CDR1 is SQVTM, CDR2 ANQGSEA. Trimming removed 6 bases from V and 8 bases from J; junction bases left unmatched: 10. CDR3 length: 13 residues. The CDR3 nucleotides read TGCAGCGTGGCAGAGGGACAGTGGGATGAGCAGTTCTTC. Translating it yields CSVAEGQWDEQFF.

Here the CDR3 reads CASSNVDSYEQYF. Here the CDR3 DNA reads TGTGCCAGCAGCAACGTGGACTCATACGAGCAGTACTTC. The chain combines TRBV9 with TRBJ2-7, with a tentative D call TRBD2 (5 bases). Trimming removed 4 bases from V and 4 bases from J, with 12 bases in between. The V gene's germline CDR1 is SGDLS and CDR2 YYNGEE. This CDR3 contains 13 residues.

V is TRBV6-2 or TRBV6-3 and J is TRBJ1-1; 8 bases are shared with TRBD1. CDR1 MNHEY and CDR2 SVGEGT come from the germline V gene. The CDR3 has 16 residues. V lost 5 bases and J lost 5; bases outside the gene matches: 13. The CDR3 region is CASSPRTGWGVTEAFF. The CDR3, as DNA: TGTGCCAGCAGTCCGAGGACAGGGTGGGGTGTGACTGAAGCTTTCTTT.

The chain joins TRBV11-3 to TRBJ1-1; no definite D call. CDR3 size: 13 residues. CDR1 and CDR2 from the germline V gene are SGHNT and YENEEA. V was shortened by 5 bases and J by 4 bases, with 11 bases between the two germline ends. The CDR3 region has the DNA TGTGCCAGCAGCGATCGAGAGGGCACTGAAGCTTTCTTT. Its translation is CASSDREGTEAFF.

The chain is built from TRBV7-8 and TRBJ2-1; 7 nucleotides line up with TRBD1. CDR1 is SGHVS and CDR2 is FQNEAQ in the germline V gene. This CDR3 spans 16 amino acids. V lost 1 base, J lost 8 bases, and 11 bases stayed unmatched. CDR3 loop: CASSLVRVTGPDEQFF. In nucleotides, the CDR3 is TGTGCCAGCAGCTTAGTTAGGGTGACAGGGCCCGATGAGCAGTTCTTC.